A selection of T cell receptor beta chains follows, all from one sample in a study of blood T cell repertoires in COVID-19. Here immunoSEQ multiplex PCR was the method, and the copy in TCRdb shows in-frame clones only, minus some. The sample has some 190,000 clones; 82% are singletons. Sequencing was done on a sample of peripheral blood. The receptors derive from a woman older than 75 with active or convalescent COVID-19. Both conserved end residues are part of each CDR3. D genes are given only for firm matches. Rows give clone size only sometimes, using once, few, many, or a class for an expanded clone.

CDR3 protein: CASSRASSGANTGELFF; CDR3 DNA: TGTGCCAGCAGCCGCGCGTCTAGCGGGGCTAACACCGGGGAGCTGTTTTTT; J gene: TRBJ2-2; clone size: -; D gene: TRBD2; V gene: TRBV4-2
CDR3 protein: CASSRLIQETQYF; CDR3 DNA: TGCGCCAGCAGCCGCCTAATACAAGAGACCCAGTACTTC; J gene: TRBJ2-5; clone size: -; D gene: -; V gene: TRBV4-1
CDR3 protein: CASSSGQGRETQYF; CDR3 DNA: TGCGCCAGCAGCTCGGGACAGGGGAGGGAGACCCAGTACTTC; J gene: TRBJ2-5; clone size: -; D gene: TRBD1; V gene: TRBV5-1
CDR3 protein: CASSVTGGGGNEKLFF; CDR3 DNA: TGTGCCAGCAGCGTCACAGGGGGCGGAGGCAATGAAAAACTGTTTTTT; J gene: TRBJ1-4; clone size: -; D gene: TRBD1; V gene: TRBV9
CDR3 protein: CAWIGLGQVVEAFF; CDR3 DNA: TGTGCCTGGATCGGCCTTGGACAGGTCGTTGAAGCTTTCTTT; J gene: TRBJ1-1; clone size: -; D gene: TRBD1; V gene: TRBV30
CDR3 protein: CASSTYRENTGELFF; CDR3 DNA: TGTGCCAGTAGTACGTACAGGGAGAACACCGGGGAGCTGTTTTTT; J gene: TRBJ2-2; clone size: few; D gene: -; V gene: TRBV19
CDR3 protein: CASSELRTAYGYTF; CDR3 DNA: TGTGCCAGCAGTGAATTGAGGACAGCCTATGGCTACACCTTC; J gene: TRBJ1-2; clone size: -; D gene: -; V gene: TRBV6-1
CDR3 protein: CASSLYIGGQYEQYF; CDR3 DNA: TGCGCCAGCAGCTTGTATATCGGGGGACAGTACGAGCAGTACTTC; J gene: TRBJ2-7; clone size: -; D gene: -; V gene: TRBV5-1
CDR3 protein: CASRYRLGETQYF; CDR3 DNA: TGTGCCAGCAGGTACAGGCTAGGGGAGACCCAGTACTTC; J gene: TRBJ2-5; clone size: few; D gene: -; V gene: TRBV14
CDR3 protein: CASSPTRGQTKANYGYTF; CDR3 DNA: TGTGCCAGCAGCCCAACTCGGGGACAGACGAAGGCTAACTATGGCTACACCTTC; J gene: TRBJ1-2; clone size: -; D gene: TRBD1; V gene: TRBV9
CDR3 protein: CASSESQEGTVTNRFYNEQFF; CDR3 DNA: TGTGCCAGCAGTGAATCTCAGGAGGGGACAGTCACAAATAGGTTCTACAATGAGCAGTTCTTC; J gene: TRBJ2-1; clone size: -; D gene: -; V gene: TRBV2
CDR3 protein: CASSRQVESGELFF; CDR3 DNA: TGTGCCAGCAGCCGACAGGTGGAGTCCGGGGAGCTGTTTTTT; J gene: TRBJ2-2; clone size: many; D gene: -; V gene: TRBV7-3
CDR3 protein: CASSPFSGSTTDTQYF; CDR3 DNA: TGTGCCAGCAGCCCCTTTAGCGGGAGTACGACAGATACGCAGTATTTT; J gene: TRBJ2-3; clone size: -; D gene: TRBD2; V gene: TRBV11-2
CDR3 protein: CASSQDRTSGTGDTQYF; CDR3 DNA: TGTGCCAGCAGCCAAGATCGAACTAGCGGGACAGGCGATACGCAGTATTTT; J gene: TRBJ2-3; clone size: -; D gene: TRBD2; V gene: TRBV3-1/TRBV3-2
CDR3 protein: CASSTAGGLNQPQHF; CDR3 DNA: TGTGCCAGCAGTACAGCAGGGGGACTCAATCAGCCCCAGCATTTT; J gene: TRBJ1-5; clone size: -; D gene: TRBD1; V gene: TRBV6-2/TRBV6-3
CDR3 protein: CAWMADRGTEAFF; CDR3 DNA: TGTGCCTGGATGGCGGACAGGGGCACTGAAGCTTTCTTT; J gene: TRBJ1-1; clone size: -; D gene: TRBD1; V gene: TRBV30
CDR3 protein: CASSLGTGAMNTEAFF; CDR3 DNA: TGTGCCAGCAGTTTAGGCACAGGGGCCATGAACACTGAAGCTTTCTTT; J gene: TRBJ1-1; clone size: -; D gene: TRBD1; V gene: TRBV28
CDR3 protein: CASSLPGGIGKLFF; CDR3 DNA: TGTGCCAGCAGCTTGCCAGGGGGCATCGGGAAACTGTTTTTT; J gene: TRBJ1-4; clone size: -; D gene: TRBD1; V gene: TRBV5-4
CDR3 protein: CASSVISGSPGGHNEQFF; CDR3 DNA: TGTGCCAGCAGCGTTATTAGCGGGAGTCCAGGGGGGCACAATGAGCAGTTCTTC; J gene: TRBJ2-1; clone size: -; D gene: TRBD2; V gene: TRBV9
CDR3 protein: CASRPLAGNTGELFF; CDR3 DNA: TGTGCCAGTAGACCCCTAGCGGGCAACACCGGGGAGCTGTTTTTT; J gene: TRBJ2-2; clone size: -; D gene: TRBD2; V gene: TRBV19
CDR3 protein: CAQTGWGEAFF; CDR3 DNA: TGTGCTCAGACAGGGTGGGGTGAAGCTTTCTTT; J gene: TRBJ1-1; clone size: once; D gene: TRBD1; V gene: TRBV28
CDR3 protein: CASSPLRAGGRQKDIQYF; CDR3 DNA: TGTGCCAGCTCACCACTTCGGGCAGGGGGCCGCCAAAAGGACATTCAGTACTTC; J gene: TRBJ2-4; clone size: -; D gene: TRBD1; V gene: TRBV18
CDR3 protein: CATSSEPGTSSYNEQFF; CDR3 DNA: TGTGCCACCAGCAGCGAACCCGGGACTAGCAGCTACAATGAGCAGTTCTTC; J gene: TRBJ2-1; clone size: -; D gene: TRBD2; V gene: TRBV15
CDR3 protein: CSVLLGPGNTIYF; CDR3 DNA: TGCAGCGTTCTTTTGGGCCCTGGAAACACCATATATTTT; J gene: TRBJ1-3; clone size: -; D gene: -; V gene: TRBV29-1
CDR3 protein: CASSSRDSSYNEQFF; CDR3 DNA: TGTGCCAGCAGCTCCCGGGACTCCTCCTACAATGAGCAGTTCTTC; J gene: TRBJ2-1; clone size: -; D gene: -; V gene: TRBV5-5
CDR3 protein: CASSWGLAGDVRGGELFF; CDR3 DNA: TGTGCCAGCAGCTGGGGACTAGCGGGAGATGTTAGAGGGGGGGAGCTGTTTTTT; J gene: TRBJ2-2; clone size: -; D gene: TRBD2; V gene: TRBV7-2
CDR3 protein: CSASLGPLGYTF; CDR3 DNA: TGCAGTGCTAGTCTGGGGCCCCTGGGCTACACCTTC; J gene: TRBJ1-2; clone size: once; D gene: -; V gene: TRBV20-1
CDR3 protein: CASSPGLAGLGSEQYF; CDR3 DNA: TGTGCCAGCAGCCCGGGACTAGCGGGGCTCGGAAGCGAGCAGTACTTC; J gene: TRBJ2-7; clone size: -; D gene: TRBD2; V gene: TRBV4-2
CDR3 protein: CASSLEASVGSYEQYF; CDR3 DNA: TGCGCCAGCAGCTTGGAGGCTAGCGTGGGATCCTACGAGCAGTACTTC; J gene: TRBJ2-7; clone size: -; D gene: -; V gene: TRBV5-1
CDR3 protein: CASTLQGKTETQYF; CDR3 DNA: TGTGCCAGCACCCTACAGGGCAAGACGGAGACCCAGTACTTC; J gene: TRBJ2-5; clone size: once; D gene: -; V gene: TRBV5-4
CDR3 protein: CASSLVIPDEQFF; CDR3 DNA: TGCGCCAGCAGCCTCGTGATTCCGGATGAGCAGTTCTTC; J gene: TRBJ2-1; clone size: -; D gene: -; V gene: TRBV5-1
CDR3 protein: CASSKGSGVQETQYF; CDR3 DNA: TGTGCCAGTAGTAAGGGTAGCGGGGTCCAAGAGACCCAGTACTTC; J gene: TRBJ2-5; clone size: -; D gene: TRBD2; V gene: TRBV19
CDR3 protein: CASSRTGNTEAFF; CDR3 DNA: TGTGCCAGCAGTAGGACAGGGAACACTGAAGCTTTCTTT; J gene: TRBJ1-1; clone size: -; D gene: TRBD1; V gene: TRBV6-4
CDR3 protein: CASSPYRDSSNQPQHF; CDR3 DNA: TGTGCCAGCAGCCCTTACCGGGACAGTAGCAATCAGCCCCAGCATTTT; J gene: TRBJ1-5; clone size: -; D gene: TRBD1; V gene: TRBV27